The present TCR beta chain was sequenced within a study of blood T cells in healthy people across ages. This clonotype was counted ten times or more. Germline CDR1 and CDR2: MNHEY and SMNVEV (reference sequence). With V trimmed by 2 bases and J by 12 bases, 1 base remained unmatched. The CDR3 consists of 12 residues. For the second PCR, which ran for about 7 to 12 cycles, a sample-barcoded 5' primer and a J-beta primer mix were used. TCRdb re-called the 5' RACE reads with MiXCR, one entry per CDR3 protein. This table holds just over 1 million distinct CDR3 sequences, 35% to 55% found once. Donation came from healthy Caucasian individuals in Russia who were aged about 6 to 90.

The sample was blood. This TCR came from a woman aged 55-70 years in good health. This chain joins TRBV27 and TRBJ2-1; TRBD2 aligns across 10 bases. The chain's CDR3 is CASSLGTSVQFF. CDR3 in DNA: TGTGCCAGCAGTTTAGGGACTAGCGTGCAGTTCTTC.